Included here is one TCR beta chain sequence, with context. No cognate antigen has been identified for it. No much larger clonotype is one base removed from it; base qualities were not supplied. Libraries were constructed by the immunoSEQ multiplex PCR assay. For the multiplex PCR, a mixture combining 60 forward primers for TCR Vbeta segments and 13 reverse primers for TCR Jbeta segments was used. The CDR3 region of rearranged TCR beta genes was amplified from genomic DNA with a multiplex PCR assay. On the Illumina HiSeq System, the amplified TCR beta libraries were sequenced as 87-base-pair reads. From the authors' description of their analysis: A later analysis tallied roughly 76 million unique TCR beta chains across the 640 or so repertoires, and some 12 million of those chains were shared by two or more donors. To remove PCR and sequencing errors, raw reads were error-corrected and collapsed into unique sequences using a nearest-neighbor algorithm that merged closely related sequences. To assign V, D and J gene segments, CDR3 sequences were aligned to IMGT reference sequences. Each retained sequence needed at least a six-nucleotide match to both a V gene segment and a J gene segment. Rearrangements were classified as productive when the CDR3 lacked stop codons and remained in frame with V and J, and all other rearrangements were classified as non-productive. CDR3 was defined according to IMGT convention as the region running from the second conserved V-encoded cysteine to the conserved J-encoded phenylalanine. Sequences without an unambiguous match to a single V gene segment were excluded from the earlier analysis of approximately 560 of the donors. In an earlier analysis of roughly 500 of the donors, V segments were called functional above 56.7% productive rearrangements and were called segregating when the between-donor standard deviation exceeded 5%. To diagnose cytomegalovirus status from the catalog of TCR beta chain sequences, a statistical classification framework was built. In a later analysis, TCR nucleotide sequences were compared against IMGT/GENE-DB human TR gene sequences so that V and J genes could be assigned. A later analysis assigned CDR3 sequences and most-parsimonious VDJ recombination scenarios with the TCRdist pipeline. In a later analysis, each TCR beta chain was defined by its CDR3 amino acid sequence together with its V-gene family, and reads lacking a unique V-gene family were excluded. To address suspected cross-contamination and a sequencing artifact, a later analysis removed roughly 580 highly shared, low-generation-probability nucleotide sequences. In a later analysis, a clonal expansion index was calculated for each public chain from normalized within-repertoire ranks of inferred template counts. A later analysis computed generation probabilities with a VDJ recombination model fitted to out-of-frame rearrangements, and checked the results against IGoR. In a later analysis, hypergeometric tests were used to score TCR-TCR, TCR-HLA and TCR-CMV co-occurrence, with a repertoire-size bias correction applied to TCR pairs. To estimate false discovery rates, a later analysis permuted the HLA or CMV assignments 20 times. A later analysis grouped co-occurring TCRs with DBSCAN, adding TCRdist sequence similarity when clustering within HLA-allele-positive subsets. Repertoires with fewer than 30,000 or more than 120,000 public chains were left out of co-occurrence clustering, as were a few repertoires with anomalous nucleotide sharing. What TCRdb holds here is the immuneACCESS table cut down to in-frame rearrangements. Part of the clones is not present; checked against another copy, under half of the missing clones reflect an unresolved V gene, and the others are unexplained. For V, J and clone size, that table is used; D and trimming come from the DNA. The sample records over 100,000 clones, more than 60% of which are singletons. The top ten hold approximately 8% of the sample.

V and J are truncated by 3 bases and 5 bases respectively, leaving an intervening sequence of 11 bases. CDR1 and CDR2, per the germline V gene, are SGHRS and YFSETQ. From the cysteine up to the phenylalanine, the CDR3 has a length of 14 residues. Of the read, only the CDR3 DNA is kept; its 42 bases are in frame from base 1. This sample stems from a study of cytomegalovirus exposure and HLA in healthy donors (dated 2017 in TCRdb). Study-level background: An earlier analysis of 587 of the donors reported 250 to 350 Gb of sequence data and 117 million unique TCR beta sequences from some 180 million T cells. About 300 gigabases of sequencing data and roughly 81 million unique TCR sequences made up an early release that covered nearly 650 HLA-typed donors. Of the roughly 400 genotyped donors, 65% to 90% fell in the genetic ancestry cluster associated with self-reported Caucasian donors. The aim of the study was to test whether cataloging public T cell receptors could identify signatures of past pathogen exposure. The study used immunosequencing to profile the T cell repertoires of several hundred subjects and linked those repertoires to cytomegalovirus serostatus. Besides the first cohort of hundreds of subjects, a separate validation cohort made up of about 120 different subjects was used. To predict cytomegalovirus infection status, the study brought together high-throughput TCR immunosequencing, statistical association of individual TCRs with disease status, and machine learning. In a later analysis, previously published TCR beta repertoires from 600 to 850 donors were re-analyzed and high-resolution HLA genotyping was added so that TCR occurrence patterns could be studied. Rather than drawing on any new phenotypic data, the later analysis identified candidate immune exposures from TCR beta sequences and the way those sequences occurred across donors. To decide whether each TCR beta V gene segment behaved as functional or pseudogenic, an earlier analysis of some 580 of the donors relied on high-throughput TCR beta sequencing. Donor age, sex, ethnicity and CMV serostatus were compiled alongside the repertoire data. Genome-wide SNP genotypes for about 65% of the 666 donors were used in a later genetic analysis, which treated that subset as a discovery cohort. All discovery cohort repertoires had been generated on a single sequencing platform. HLA typing included class I and class II loci at four-digit resolution. The number of typed donors differed by locus: about 629-630 for A, B, C, DRB1 and DQB1; some 540 for DQA1; 606 for DPA1; and 450 to 480 for DPB1. Because of strong linkage in the cohort, roughly five DR-DQ haplotypes were treated as single units for association and clustering. Among about 410 genotyped donors of the cohort, an average of approximately 200,000 unique TCR beta nucleotide sequences was sequenced per donor, of which about 20% were non-productive. Points the paper makes about the study in general: Because HLA typing was missing for some donors at each locus, association tests included only the typed subset. A few of the identified cytomegalovirus-associated TCR beta chains were confirmed in vitro to be specific for cytomegalovirus antigens. Several of the top co-occurrence clusters appeared to be linked to parvovirus B19, influenza, CMV and Epstein-Barr virus, according to a later analysis. Because the 87-base-pair reads could not distinguish some IMGT-functional V segments, including TRBV6-2 and TRBV6-3, those segments were excluded. Strong co-occurrence of HLA alleles, especially DR and DQ, made assigning TCR associations to individual alleles difficult. According to the authors, the approach could potentially be generalized to other disease states and immunological phenotypes. Immune exposure information for the cohort was limited to CMV serostatus. Linkage disequilibrium might explain the correlated functional status among segregating V segments, but an unknown experimental factor could not be ruled out. V-gene and J-gene trimming of TCR beta chains was associated with a missense DCLRE1C variant in a later genetic analysis, and the association was replicated in an independent cohort. According to a later analysis, most CMV-associated TCR beta chains appeared to be HLA-restricted, and the HLA associations seemed to be driven largely by CMV exposure. Broadly in line with IMGT annotations, most TCR beta V segments showed up in productive rearrangements about 87% or about 30% of the time in an earlier analysis of several hundred of the donors. Seventeen rarely observed V segments, including chromosome 9 orphons, were excluded from the earlier analysis of several hundred of the donors because counts were too low. In a later analysis, TCR association rates were found to vary across HLA loci, with the most associated TCRs seen for DRB1 alleles and the fewest for HLA-C alleles. In this cohort, only TCR beta chains were sequenced, and detectable features were limited by the absence of alpha or paired-chain data. Cytomegalovirus status was reported to be diagnosed by the classifier with high specificity and sensitivity in both the original and validation cohorts. A later analysis associated about 18,000 TCR beta sequences with specific HLA alleles at a false discovery rate of 0.05. Compared with the 666-donor mean, donors in an Asian-associated ancestry cluster had fewer N-insertions in productive TCRs, according to a later genetic analysis. A further reported finding was that TCR beta sequences accurately predicted the HLA-A and HLA-B alleles for most subjects in the first cohort. A total of 150 to 200 TCR beta chains were listed by the study as associated with cytomegalovirus. In a later analysis, HLA-associated TCR beta chains showed more clonal expansion and lower generation probabilities than non-associated chains that were equally common. A cluster of highly shared sequence variants was judged likely to be a technical artifact of the sequencing pipeline. While some public TCRs were present in many individuals, most TCR sequences turned up only very rarely across donors. The presence/absence analyses assumed that sequencing depth was roughly uniform across donors, and that assumption may not be true.

The cohort was made up of about 670 healthy bone marrow donors. Cohort members were all nominally healthy when sampled, although unrecorded immune exposures were likely present. The donor was CMV seropositive and belonged to the group of more than 250 seropositive cohort members. A peripheral blood sample was provided by each donor, and peripheral blood mononuclear cells were used for TCR beta sequencing. Genomic DNA extraction from the blood cell samples was performed with the Qiagen DNeasy Blood Extraction Kit. The rearranged chain carries TRBV5-1 and TRBJ1-4; the best D guess is TRBD1, with 6 bases matching. The sequencing input was PBMCs. This receptor was taken from a woman aged 40 to 50 in good health and CMV-seropositive. The base sequence is TGCGCCAGCAGCTGGACAGCGGAGAATGAAAAACTGTTTTTT. Its protein reads: CASSWTAENEKLFF.